This TCR beta chain was identified during a study of cytomegalovirus exposure and HLA in healthy donors (dated by TCRdb to 2016 to 2017). Regarding the research as a whole: In an earlier analysis of 587 of the donors, 250 to 300 Gb of sequence data and some 100 million unique TCR beta sequences from about 180 million T cells were reported. An early release covering roughly 600 HLA-typed donors comprised 250 to 350 gigabases of sequencing data and approximately 80 million unique TCR sequences. Of the roughly 400 genotyped donors, more than 75% were placed in the genetic ancestry cluster associated with self-reported Caucasian donors. The study aimed to test whether cataloging public T cell receptors could reveal signatures of past pathogen exposure. The study profiled the T cell repertoires of approximately 700 subjects by immunosequencing and related them to cytomegalovirus serostatus. In addition to the first cohort of several hundred subjects, a separate validation cohort of 120 different subjects was used. High-throughput TCR immunosequencing, statistical association of individual TCRs with disease status, and machine learning were combined to predict cytomegalovirus infection status. In a later analysis, previously published TCR beta repertoires from 550 to 750 donors were re-analyzed and high-resolution HLA genotyping was added so that TCR occurrence patterns could be studied. The later analysis used no new phenotypic data to find candidate immune exposures, relying instead on TCR beta sequences and their occurrence across donors. An earlier analysis of about 600 of the donors used high-throughput TCR beta sequencing to judge whether each TCR beta V gene segment behaved as functional or pseudogenic. Donor age, sex, ethnicity and CMV serostatus were compiled alongside the repertoire data. In a later genetic analysis, genome-wide SNP genotypes for about three fifths of the 666 donors were used, and that subset was treated as a discovery cohort. Every repertoire in the discovery cohort had been generated on one and the same sequencing platform. HLA typing included class I and class II loci at four-digit resolution. Typing coverage differed by locus: A, B, C, DRB1 and DQB1 were typed in about 620-630 donors, DQA1 in about 500, DPA1 in around 600, and DPB1 in approximately 450. Four or five DR-DQ haplotypes were handled as single units for association and clustering because linkage in the cohort was strong. Among 398 genotyped donors of the cohort, an average of about 240,000 unique TCR beta nucleotide sequences were sequenced per donor, around a sixth of them non-productive. General conclusions and limits of the study: When HLA alleles, especially DR and DQ, strongly co-occurred, TCR associations were difficult to assign to individual alleles. In the study, approximately 160 TCR beta chains were listed as associated with cytomegalovirus. A further reported finding was that TCR beta sequences accurately predicted the HLA-A and HLA-B alleles for most subjects in the first cohort. Cytomegalovirus status was reported to be diagnosed by the classifier with high specificity and sensitivity in both the original and validation cohorts. Most TCR sequences were seen in very few donors, while some public TCRs were found in many individuals. Most CMV-associated TCR beta chains appeared to be HLA-restricted in a later analysis, and the HLA associations seemed to be driven largely by CMV exposure. Because the 87-base-pair reads could not distinguish some IMGT-functional V segments, including TRBV6-2 and TRBV6-3, those segments were excluded. According to a later genetic analysis, donors in an Asian-associated ancestry cluster had fewer N-insertions in productive TCRs than the roughly 670-donor mean. Only TCR beta chains were sequenced in this cohort, and the absence of alpha or paired-chain data limited detectable features. A later analysis associated about 16,000 TCR beta sequences with specific HLA alleles at a false discovery rate of 0.05. Presence/absence analyses assumed roughly uniform sequencing depth across donors, an assumption that may not hold. A cluster of highly shared sequence variants was judged likely to be a technical artifact of the sequencing pipeline. The authors suggested that the approach could potentially be generalized to other disease states and immunological phenotypes. In vitro tests confirmed that three of the cytomegalovirus-associated TCR beta chains recognize cytomegalovirus antigens. In a later analysis, HLA-associated TCR beta chains were found to be more clonally expanded and to have lower generation probabilities than equally common non-associated chains. Broadly in line with IMGT annotations, most TCR beta V segments showed up in productive rearrangements about 87% or about 30% of the time in an earlier analysis of a few hundred of the donors. HLA typing was unavailable for some donors at each locus, so association tests used only the typed subset. Correlated functional status among segregating V segments might be attributable to linkage disequilibrium, but an unknown experimental factor could not be ruled out. The earlier analysis of almost 600 of the donors excluded seventeen rarely observed V segments, including chromosome 9 orphons, because counts were too low. A later analysis reported that several top co-occurrence clusters appeared linked to parvovirus B19, influenza, CMV and Epstein-Barr virus. In a later genetic analysis, a missense DCLRE1C variant was associated with V-gene and J-gene trimming of TCR beta chains, and the association was replicated in an independent cohort. Immune exposure information for the cohort was limited to CMV serostatus. In a later analysis, TCR association rates were found to vary across HLA loci, with the most associated TCRs seen for DRB1 alleles and the fewest for HLA-C alleles.

The cohort comprised several hundred healthy bone marrow donors. At the time of sampling, all cohort members were nominally healthy, though unrecorded immune exposures were likely present. The donor tested CMV seropositive, placing the donor among the 289 seropositive members of the cohort. Every donor gave a peripheral blood sample, and the peripheral blood mononuclear cells from that sample were used for TCR beta sequencing. The Qiagen DNeasy Blood Extraction Kit was used to extract genomic DNA from the blood cell samples. Taken from cysteine to phenylalanine, the CDR3 has 16 residues. The read is trimmed to its CDR3 DNA, 48 bases read in frame from base 1. CDR1 is given as SGHRS and CDR2 as YFSETQ, both from the germline V gene. V and J lose 4 bases and 4 bases, and a span of 18 bases separates them. Library preparation used the immunoSEQ multiplex PCR assay. For the multiplex PCR, a mixture combining 60 forward primers for TCR Vbeta segments and 13 reverse primers for TCR Jbeta segments was used. The CDR3 region of rearranged TCR beta genes was amplified from genomic DNA by a multiplex PCR assay. Amplified TCR beta libraries were sequenced as 87-base-pair reads on the Illumina HiSeq System. In the original analysis: Across the 670 or so repertoires, a later analysis counted roughly 84 million unique TCR beta chains, approximately 12 million of which were shared by at least two donors. A nearest-neighbor algorithm error-corrected the raw reads and collapsed the reads into unique sequences, merging closely related sequences to remove PCR and sequencing errors. To assign V, D and J gene segments, CDR3 sequences were aligned to IMGT reference sequences. For a sequence to be retained, a match of at least six nucleotides was required to both a V gene segment and a J gene segment. Rearrangements were called productive when the CDR3 lacked stop codons and stayed in frame with V and J; all others were non-productive. CDR3 was defined by IMGT convention, running from the second conserved V-encoded cysteine to the conserved J-encoded phenylalanine. Sequences without an unambiguous match to a single V gene segment were excluded from the earlier analysis of about 640 of the donors. An earlier analysis of 587 of the donors called V segments functional above 56.7% productive rearrangements and segregating when the between-donor standard deviation exceeded 5%. A statistical classification framework was built to diagnose cytomegalovirus status from the catalog of TCR beta chain sequences. V and J gene assignment, in a later analysis, came from comparing TCR nucleotide sequences with IMGT/GENE-DB human TR gene sequences. In a later analysis, CDR3 sequences and most-parsimonious VDJ recombination scenarios were assigned using the TCRdist pipeline. A later analysis defined each TCR beta chain by its CDR3 amino acid sequence plus V-gene family, and excluded reads lacking a unique V-gene family. To address suspected cross-contamination and a sequencing artifact, a later analysis removed some 620 highly shared, low-generation-probability nucleotide sequences. In a later analysis, a clonal expansion index was calculated for each public chain from normalized within-repertoire ranks of inferred template counts. In a later analysis, generation probabilities were computed using a VDJ recombination model fitted to out-of-frame rearrangements, and the results were checked against IGoR. Hypergeometric tests were used in a later analysis to score TCR-TCR, TCR-HLA and TCR-CMV co-occurrence, with a repertoire-size bias correction applied to the TCR pairs. In a later analysis, false discovery rates were estimated by permuting HLA or CMV assignments 20 times. In a later analysis, co-occurring TCRs were grouped with DBSCAN, and TCRdist sequence similarity was added when clustering was performed within HLA-allele-positive subsets. For co-occurrence clustering, repertoires with fewer than 30,000 or more than 120,000 public chains were excluded, along with four to six repertoires with anomalous nucleotide sharing. In its TCRdb copy, this immuneACCESS table keeps in-frame sequences only and misses some clones. Where compared with another copy, unresolved V genes explain less than half of these, and the others have no known cause. Clone size and V and J calls were adopted from that table, with D and trimming inferred from the DNA. Here the sample has some 140,000 clones; about three quarters occur a single time. Roughly 1.2% of the sample belongs to the ten largest clones.

As regards this clone: Its antigen target is currently unknown. No much larger clone is present one base from it, and per-base qualities are unavailable.

This receptor was taken from a male donor in good health and CMV-seropositive. The rearranged segments are TRBV5-1 and TRBJ2-1; D gene: possibly TRBD1, on 6 matching bases. Sequenced sample: PBMCs. Read as DNA, the sequence is TGCGCCAGCAGCAACTACCCGGGACATCGATACAATGAGCAGTTCTTC. Its coded protein is CASSNYPGHRYNEQFF. With all but the CDR3 taken from the reference TRBV5-1 and TRBJ2-1 genes, the full variable domain is: KAGVTQTPRYLIKTRGQQVTLSCSPISGHRSVSWYQQTPGQGLQFLFEYFSETQRNKGNFPGRFSGRQFSNSRSEMNVSTLELGDSALYLCASSNYPGHRYNEQFFGPGTRLTVL.